The following is a T cell receptor beta chain sequence with its context. Antigen unknown. Sequencing used immunoSEQ multiplex PCR; TCRdb keeps in-frame clones, though not all of them. This sample has 100,000 to 150,000 clones, with over 85% found just once. The data were taken from a study of T cell responses to AZD1222 COVID-19 vaccine. Overall study results and limits: The donor group comprised mostly white British people and more females; the analysis possibly underestimated clonal diversity.

Sequenced material: peripheral blood, taken on day 0 of AZD1222 vaccination. The TCR comes from an adult in good health.

The CDR3 DNA is TGTGCCAGCAGCAACACTCGGGGACAGCAAGAGACCCAGTACTTC. As protein: CASSNTRGQQETQYF. The V and J genes are TRBV6-5 and TRBJ2-5; 7 bases are shared with TRBD1. The junction had 9 bases not matched to a gene; V was cut back by 6 bases and J by 2 bases. The CDR3 totals 15 residues. CDR1 and CDR2 (germline): MNHEY, SVGAGI.